The rows below give T cell receptor beta chains drawn from one sample of a study of shared T cell receptors in the human thymus. Assay: immunoSEQ multiplex PCR; the TCRdb copy retains only in-frame clones and omits some. The repertoire includes some 400,000 clones, 85% to 95% of them detected once, and 0.02% sits in the top ten. The sequencing sample was made of thymocytes. The source is a human donor. CDR3s include the opening cysteine and the closing phenylalanine or tryptophan. A D gene is named only where the DNA matches it firmly. Clone size is not always given. Where it is, it says once, few, many or a class for expanded clones.

CASSKPNRGLLSTDTQYF	TGTGCCAGCAGCAAACCAAACAGGGGGCTCCTAAGCACAGATACGCAGTATTTT	.	once	TRBV21-1	TRBJ2-3
CASSPGGPRAKRGQETQYF	TGTGCCAGCTCACCAGGGGGACCCCGGGCCAAACGTGGACAAGAGACCCAGTACTTC	.	once	TRBV18	TRBJ2-5
CAWSRTSLYF	TGTGCCTGGAGCCGGACGTCACTGTACTTC	.	.	TRBV30	TRBJ2-7
CATSRGHTDTQYF	TGTGCCACCAGCAGAGGGCACACAGATACGCAGTATTTT	.	.	TRBV15	TRBJ2-3
CATSSHGEGGWQPQHF	TGTGCCACCAGCAGCCATGGAGAGGGTGGTTGGCAGCCCCAGCATTTT	.	.	TRBV15	TRBJ1-5
CASSLRSLRGSEQYF	TGTGCCAGCAGCTTAAGGTCCCTGAGGGGGTCTGAGCAGTACTTC	.	.	TRBV5-8	TRBJ2-7
CASGLVPHRDREGDTEAFF	TGTGCTAGTGGTTTGGTACCCCACAGGGACAGGGAGGGGGACACTGAAGCTTTCTTT	TRBD1	.	TRBV12-5	TRBJ1-1
CASSFNHRDNEQFF	TGTGCCAGCAGCTTTAACCACAGGGACAATGAGCAGTTCTTC	.	.	TRBV11-2	TRBJ2-1
CASSLSGSNEQFF	TGTGCCAGCAGCTTATCTGGGTCTAATGAGCAGTTCTTC	.	.	TRBV11-2	TRBJ2-1
CASSLDRGETQYF	TGTGCCAGCAGCTTGGACAGGGGAGAGACCCAGTACTTC	TRBD1	.	TRBV5-6	TRBJ2-5
CASSPPLAWTGELFF	TGCGCCAGCAGCCCCCCTCTTGCGTGGACCGGGGAGCTGTTTTTT	.	.	TRBV5-1	TRBJ2-2
CASSISAPRGRSHEQYF	TGTGCCAGTAGTATCTCCGCACCCCGGGGGCGCTCCCACGAGCAGTACTTC	.	.	TRBV19	TRBJ2-7
CASRTWGARGYTF	TGTGCCAGCAGGACCTGGGGGGCGCGTGGCTACACCTTC	.	.	TRBV7-2	TRBJ1-2
CASSFRRGALNSYEQYF	TGTGCCAGCAGCTTCCGGAGGGGGGCCTTGAACTCCTACGAGCAGTACTTC	.	.	TRBV12-1	TRBJ2-7
CASSLHLGEQYF	TGCGCCAGCAGTCTCCACTTGGGGGAGCAGTACTTC	.	once	TRBV25-1	TRBJ2-7